The present entry profiles one T cell receptor beta chain with its context. No antigen is known for it. This CDR3 region has 14 residues. Germline CDR1 and CDR2: MGHRA and YSYEKL. The V and J ends lost 1 base and 8 bases respectively, with 14 bases between them. The data derive from a study of CD8+ T cells in alopecia areata. Study background: Severity in treated patients was scored by percentage of scalp area affected.

cDNA serving as the sequencing template came from extracted, reverse transcribed RNA. Libraries were prepared by immunoSEQ multiplex PCR; TCRdb keeps only in-frame clonotypes and omits some of them. The table includes more than 200,000 clones, roughly 64% detected once. Treatment: oral pan-JAK inhibitor, 5-10 mg twice daily. Investigators sorted PBMCs to obtain both CD4+ and CD8+ T cells. Study-wide findings and caveats: Clonality exceeded that of normal scalp in lesional scalp, most notably in alopecia totalis/universalis.

The receptor's source is a human donor with alopecia areata. The chain links TRBV4-1 to TRBJ1-2; D is perhaps TRBD1 (5 bases). The starting material was CD4+ T cells sorted from blood, obtained at week 4, from a patient treated with tofacitinib. CDR3 nucleotide sequence: TGCGCCAGCAGCCAAGGCGGCAGGGTGAGAGGCTACACCTTC. Its protein product is CASSQGGRVRGYTF.